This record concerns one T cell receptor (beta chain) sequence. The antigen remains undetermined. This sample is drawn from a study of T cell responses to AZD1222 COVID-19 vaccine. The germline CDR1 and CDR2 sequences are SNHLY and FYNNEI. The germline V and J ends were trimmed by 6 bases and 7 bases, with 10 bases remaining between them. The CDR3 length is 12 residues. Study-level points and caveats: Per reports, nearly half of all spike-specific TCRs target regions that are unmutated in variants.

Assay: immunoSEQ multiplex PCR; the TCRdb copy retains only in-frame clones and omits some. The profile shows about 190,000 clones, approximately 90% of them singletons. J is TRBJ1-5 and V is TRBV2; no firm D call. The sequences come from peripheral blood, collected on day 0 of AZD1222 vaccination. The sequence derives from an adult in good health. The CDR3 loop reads CASSLTQQPQHF. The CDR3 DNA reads TGTGCCAGCAGCCTCACCCAGCAGCCCCAGCATTTT.